This T cell receptor beta chain derives from a study of tumor-infiltrating T cells and Merkel cell polyomavirus (dated 2017 in TCRdb). The study in broad terms: In Merkel cell carcinoma patients, the study investigated CD8+ T cells specific for the Merkel cell polyomavirus KLL epitope. Varying disease stages were represented at patient presentation, and patients were followed for a median of approximately 2.8 years (range roughly 1.1 to 6.0 years). The therapies patients received were varied and non-standardized, including chemotherapy, radiation and immunotherapies. TRB sequencing was performed on KLL-tetramer-sorted cells from blood or tumor-infiltrating lymphocytes in 14 to 15 samples, as well as on some twelve matched whole-tumor samples. The majority of whole-tumor samples consisted of approximately 23-micron curls cut from formalin-fixed, paraffin-embedded tissue blocks. Across the study, one tumor sample was obtained as a frozen nodal tumor digest and one as a flash-frozen core biopsy of a metastasis.

Points the paper makes about the study in general: More unique KLL-specific clonotypes in tumors (5-108 vs 0-3) was associated with a significant MCC-specific survival advantage (P = 0.0051). KLL-specific TRB repertoires were found to be diverse and largely private, with only one public clonotype, shared by two patients, identified among around 420 unique sequences. Because the study covered only a single viral epitope, T cells targeting other Merkel cell polyomavirus epitopes were not captured. A higher intratumoral fraction of KLL-specific T cells (about 1.8-18% versus roughly 0-0.15%) was associated with significantly improved MCC-specific survival. The small sample size of the study (n of about 13 patients) is a limitation.

Library construction relied on the immunoSEQ multiplex PCR assay. Genomic DNA extraction, TRB sequencing and normalization were carried out by Adaptive Biotechnologies (Seattle, WA). Regarding the original processing steps: Clonality was calculated as one minus the Shannon entropy of productive TRB sequences, normalized by log2 of unique productive sequences. KLL-specific clonotypes in tumors were identified by matching TCRbeta CDR3 amino acid sequences to those from the tetramer-sorted sample of each patient. TCRdb carries this immuneACCESS record with in-frame sequences only. Its versions omit some clonotypes, under half of them owing to an unresolved V gene in the studies checked, with the rest unexplained. The V and J calls and clone size were taken over from that table, and D and trimming were inferred from the DNA. This sample comprises about 25,000 clones, around 90% of them detected only once. Roughly 2.7% of the sample goes to the ten largest clones.

The germline V gene provides CDR1 SGHRS and CDR2 YFSETQ. The trim is 10 bases for V and 1 base for J, with a gap of 17 bases between the germline ends. The cysteine opens and the phenylalanine closes a CDR3 of 15 amino acids. The entry retains the CDR3 DNA only, 45 bases that are in frame from base 1. By immunohistochemistry, the tumors of all patients showed robust positive staining for Merkel cell polyomavirus Large T antigen. Some 12 Merkel cell carcinoma patients with robust KLL-tetramer+ populations, above 0.04% of CD8+ T cells, in blood and/or cultured TIL were included. All patients were Caucasian, with a median age of about 60 years and a range of roughly 45 to 77 years. Lymph node tumors were analyzed for patients with unknown primaries presenting with nodal disease, or where primary tissue was insufficient. Remarks on this clone: The specificity of this receptor is unknown. No quality values exist for individual bases; no much larger clone is one base distant.

The sample was lymph node tissue. This TCR came from a man aged 50 to 59 with Merkel cell carcinoma. The V and J genes are TRBV5-1 and TRBJ2-2, and the D gene may be TRBD1, 5 bases matching. The nucleotide sequence is given as TGCGCCTCGGCCAGGGCCCAGGTGAACACCGGGGAGCTGTTTTTT. The encoded protein is CASARAQVNTGELFF. The entire variable domain, with the stretches around the CDR3 drawn from the reference TRBV5-1 and TRBJ2-2 proteins, is KAGVTQTPRYLIKTRGQQVTLSCSPISGHRSVSWYQQTPGQGLQFLFEYFSETQRNKGNFPGRFSGRQFSNSRSEMNVSTLELGDSALYLCASARAQVNTGELFFGEGSRLTVL.